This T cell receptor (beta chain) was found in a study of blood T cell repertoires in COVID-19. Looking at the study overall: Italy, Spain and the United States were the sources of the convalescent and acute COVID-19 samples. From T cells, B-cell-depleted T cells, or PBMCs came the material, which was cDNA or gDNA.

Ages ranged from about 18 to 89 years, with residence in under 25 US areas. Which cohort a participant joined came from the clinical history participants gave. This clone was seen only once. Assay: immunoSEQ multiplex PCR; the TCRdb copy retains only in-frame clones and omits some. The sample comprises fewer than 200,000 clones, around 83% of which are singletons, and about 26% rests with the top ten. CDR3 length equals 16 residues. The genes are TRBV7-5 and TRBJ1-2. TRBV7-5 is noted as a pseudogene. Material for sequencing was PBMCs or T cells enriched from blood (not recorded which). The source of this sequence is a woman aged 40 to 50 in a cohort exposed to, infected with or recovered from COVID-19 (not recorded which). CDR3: CVRSLTGLKVKVGYTF. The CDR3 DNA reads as TGTGTCAGAAGCTTAACGGGACTTAAGGTAAAGGTTGGCTACACCTTC.